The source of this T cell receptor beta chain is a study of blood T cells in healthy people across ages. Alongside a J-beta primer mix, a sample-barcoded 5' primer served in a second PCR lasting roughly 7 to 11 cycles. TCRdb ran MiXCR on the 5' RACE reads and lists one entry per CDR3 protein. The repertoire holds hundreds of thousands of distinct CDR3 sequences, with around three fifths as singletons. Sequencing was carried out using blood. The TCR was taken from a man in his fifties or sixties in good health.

The CDR3, as DNA: TGCAGTGCTAGAGATTTAAGTAGGTGGGGTCCTTACGAGCAGTACTTC. It is translated as CSARDLSRWGPYEQYF. This rearrangement joins TRBV20-1 to TRBJ2-4, with D hard to call. The DNA end is a closer match to TRBJ2-7, so the J assignment may be wrong. The CDR3 is 16 residues long. The germline V gene encodes CDR1 DFQATT and CDR2 SNEGSKA (reference sequence).